This T cell receptor (beta chain) was identified in a study of blood T cell repertoires in COVID-19. Study at large: PBMCs, B-cell-depleted T cells, or T cells were the source of the cDNA or gDNA that made up the material.

With V trimmed by 4 bases and J by 2 bases, 16 bases remained unmatched. Germline loops: CDR1 MNHNS, CDR2 SASEGT. This CDR3 spans 19 amino acids. The data were produced by immunoSEQ multiplex PCR, yet TCRdb's version contains in-frame clones alone and is incomplete. Counted here are about 200,000 clones, around 82% occurring once; the ten biggest clones make up 2% to 3%. A single count supports this clone. This TCR was sampled from a woman between 35 and 50 years old with active or convalescent COVID-19. The chain has TRBV6-1 and TRBJ1-2; TRBD1 aligns across 10 bases. Sequencing used peripheral blood. CDR3: CASSGSTGTGDIRNYGYTF. Written as DNA, the CDR3 is TGTGCCAGCAGTGGTTCTACCGGGACAGGGGACATAAGAAACTATGGCTACACCTTC.